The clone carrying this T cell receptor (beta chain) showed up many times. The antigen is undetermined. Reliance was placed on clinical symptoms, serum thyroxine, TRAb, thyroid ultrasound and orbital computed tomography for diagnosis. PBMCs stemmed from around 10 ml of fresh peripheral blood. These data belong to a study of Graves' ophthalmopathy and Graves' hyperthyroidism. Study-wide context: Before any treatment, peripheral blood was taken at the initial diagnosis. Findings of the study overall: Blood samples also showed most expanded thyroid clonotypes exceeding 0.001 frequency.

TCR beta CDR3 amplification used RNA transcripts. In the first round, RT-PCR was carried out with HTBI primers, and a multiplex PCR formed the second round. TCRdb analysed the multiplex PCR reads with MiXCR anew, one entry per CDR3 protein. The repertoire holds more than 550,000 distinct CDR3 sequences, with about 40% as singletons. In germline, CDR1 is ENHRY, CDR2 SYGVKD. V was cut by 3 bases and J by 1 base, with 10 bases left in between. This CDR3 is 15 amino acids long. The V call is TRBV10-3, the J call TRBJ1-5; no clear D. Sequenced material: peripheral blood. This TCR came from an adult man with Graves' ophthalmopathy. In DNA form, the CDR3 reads TGTGCCATCAGTGATAGGGAGAGGAGCAATCAGCCCCAGCATTTT. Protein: CAISDRERSNQPQHF.